The sequence of this T cell receptor (beta chain) was determined in a study of blood T cell repertoires in COVID-19. Across the study: Samples taken during acute and convalescent COVID-19 were collected in the United States, Italy and Spain. The cDNA or gDNA used as material had been derived from T cells, B-cell-depleted T cells, or PBMCs.

Clinical history reported by participants formed the basis on which cohorts were assigned. Authors' methods: Nucleated cell number was recorded as an estimate derived from reference gene primer amplification. TCRdb's table, derived via immunoSEQ multiplex PCR, lists solely in-frame clones and lacks some. The V and J calls and clone size are taken from that table; D and trimming were inferred from the DNA. The table includes about 220,000 clones, about 83% detected once. CDR3 length: 15 amino acids. The V gene end was trimmed by 8 bases and the J gene end by 1 base; junction bases not matched to a gene: 7. The germline gives CDR1 ENHRY, CDR2 SYGVKD.

The TCR comes from a woman aged 45-65 years who had been exposed to COVID-19. Sequencing input: PBMCs or T cells enriched from blood (not recorded which). The chain recombines TRBV10-3 with TRBJ2-3; TRBD2 matches 9 bases. This CDR3 is CAIGAGGPGTDTQYF. The DNA for the CDR3 is TGTGCCATCGGGGCGGGGGGGCCAGGCACAGATACGCAGTATTTT.